The 29 T cell receptor beta chains presented below share a single source sample, sequenced in a study of cytomegalovirus exposure and HLA in healthy donors. PCR primers comprised 60 Vbeta and 13 Jbeta primers. The data were produced by immunoSEQ multiplex PCR, yet TCRdb's version contains in-frame clones alone and is incomplete. The sample records 150,000 or so clones, roughly 79% being singletons. Sequenced material: PBMCs. The receptors stem from a woman aged 40 to 55 in good health and CMV-seropositive.

On this clone itself: Different DNA sequences within this sample yield the same CDR3. This chain joins TRBV9 and TRBJ2-2; D is uncertain. CDR3 length: 13 amino acids. The V gene lost 0 bases and the J gene lost 7 bases, with 7 bases spanning the gap. Germline V gene lookup returns CDR1 SGDLS and CDR2 YYNGEE. DNA for the CDR3: TGTGCCAGCAGCGTAGTCCTCGGCGGGGAGCTGTTTTTT. It translates to CASSVVLGGELFF.

This chain links TRBV7-9 with TRBJ2-3; TRBD2 matches at 11 bases. The CDR3 has 18 amino acids. V lost 5 bases and J lost 2; bases outside the gene matches: 12. Germline V gene sequence: CDR1 SEHNR, CDR2 FQNEAQ (reference sequence). CDR3 residues: CASSPIIAGGPNTDTQYF. CDR3 DNA sequence: TGTGCCAGCAGCCCTATAATAGCGGGGGGGCCGAACACAGATACGCAGTATTTT.

The table lists this clone with a count of one. The chain employs TRBV5-4 and TRBJ1-5, with 8 bases fitting TRBD1. The V segment lost 4 bases and the J segment 0 bases; nucleotides outside the gene matches: 3. The CDR3 totals 15 residues. In germline, CDR1 is SGHNT, CDR2 YYREEE (reference sequence). As DNA, the CDR3 is TGTGCCAGCAGCCAGGGGGCGGATAGCAATCAGCCCCAGCATTTT. This gives the protein CASSQGADSNQPQHF.

The rearrangement joins TRBV25-1 to TRBJ2-5, with TRBD2 identical over 9 bases. The ends lost 6 bases at V and 5 bases at J; junction bases unmatched: 7. Germline V gene lookup returns CDR1 MGHDK and CDR2 SYGVNS. The length of the CDR3 is 14 residues. In DNA, the CDR3 is TGTGCCAGCAGGGGACTAGCCGGCGTGGAGACCCAGTACTTC. It is translated as CASRGLAGVETQYF.

This chain uses TRBV20-1 with TRBJ1-1; no firm D call. This CDR3 contains 11 residues. V was shortened by 3 bases and J by 3 bases, with 5 bases between the two germline ends. Germline CDR1 and CDR2: DFQATT and SNEGSKA (reference sequence). The CDR3 loop is CSASWHTEAFF. The CDR3 DNA reads as TGCAGTGCTAGCTGGCACACTGAAGCTTTCTTT.

The chain is built from TRBV6-1 and TRBJ2-2, with 8 bases identical to TRBD1. Germline CDR1 MNHNS, CDR2 SASEGT. This CDR3 comprises 16 residues. Unmatched junction bases numbered 6, after V lost 2 bases and J lost 4 bases. In DNA form, the CDR3 reads TGTGCCAGCAGTGAATCACCACAGGGGGGCACCGGGGAGCTGTTTTTT. Encoded protein: CASSESPQGGTGELFF.

The gene calls are TRBV4-1 and TRBJ1-1, with D possibly being TRBD1 (6 bases). The CDR3 loop spans 15 amino acids. Per germline, CDR1 MGHRA and CDR2 YSYEKL. V was shortened by 0 bases and J by 6 bases, with 14 bases between the two germline ends. This chain's CDR3 is CASSQDTGYNAEAFF. The CDR3 DNA reads as TGCGCCAGCAGCCAAGATACAGGGTATAACGCTGAAGCTTTCTTT.

This clone was seen a few times. J is TRBJ1-1 and V is TRBV4-3; TRBD1 agrees at 7 bases. Germline V gives CDR1 LGHNA, CDR2 YSLEER. This CDR3 comprises 15 residues. The V gene end was trimmed by 3 bases and the J gene end by 11 bases; junction bases not matched to a gene: 15. CDR3: CASSQTGSMTQQAFF. Here the CDR3 DNA reads TGCGCCAGCAGCCAGACAGGGTCCATGACTCAACAGGCTTTCTTT.

The chain carries TRBV6-4 and TRBJ1-2; unclear D gene. Trimming pared 3 bases from V and 4 bases from J, leaving 12 bases between. Germline CDR1 and CDR2: MRHNA and SNTAGT. The CDR3 is made up of 14 amino acids. In DNA form, the CDR3 reads TGTGCCAGCAGTGAACAGCCCGCCGGCTATGGCTACACCTTC. This gives the protein CASSEQPAGYGYTF.

The rearrangement links TRBV5-1 to TRBJ1-5; 9 bases match TRBD1. Germline CDR1 is SGHRS and CDR2 is YFSETQ. The CDR3 totals 13 residues. V dropped 5 bases and J dropped 5; count of bases not matched to a gene: 2. The CDR3 DNA is TGCGCCAGCAGACAGGGGGCAGATCAGCCCCAGCATTTT. Translating gives CASRQGADQPQHF.

The V and J genes are TRBV5-1 and TRBJ2-3, with TRBD2 as a possible D gene (5 bases). Germline lookup yields CDR1 SGHRS and CDR2 YFSETQ. The CDR3 spans 13 residues. V was clipped by 3 bases and J by 4 bases, with 9 bases between them. The CDR3 coding sequence is TGCGCCAGCAGCTACGCGGGTCCAGATACGCAGTATTTT. Translating it yields CASSYAGPDTQYF.

The rearrangement links TRBV19 to TRBJ2-5; unclear D gene. The CDR3 is 14 amino acids. The germline V gene encodes CDR1 LNHDA and CDR2 SQIVND (reference sequence). V dropped 3 bases and J dropped 5 bases, with 13 bases sitting between them. The DNA of the CDR3 is TGTGCCAGTAGTATTAGTGGTCCCCGGGAGACCCAGTACTTC. This encodes CASSISGPRETQYF.

The gene calls are TRBV19 and TRBJ1-2; 11 bases are a match to TRBD1. Germline lookup yields CDR1 LNHDA and CDR2 SQIVND (reference sequence). The CDR3 totals 16 residues. Trimming at V came to 9 bases and at J to 4 bases, leaving 13 bases not matched to a gene. CDR3 sequence reads: CASLNPRGQGGYGYTF. For the CDR3, the DNA is TGTGCCAGCCTAAACCCCCGGGGACAGGGGGGCTATGGCTACACCTTC.

The chain joins TRBV7-9 to TRBJ1-2, with D perhaps matching TRBD1 (6 bases). The germline V gene has CDR1 SEHNR and CDR2 FQNEAQ (reference sequence). CDR3 length: 14 residues. V was pared by 4 bases and J by 8 bases, with 17 bases between. The chain's CDR3 is CASSSGPTGFGYTF. The CDR3 bases are TGTGCCAGCAGCTCGGGTCCCACAGGGTTCGGCTACACCTTC.

This chain's CDR3 is CASSLTPLGFGGETQYF. CDR3 nucleotide sequence: TGTGCCAGCAGCTTAACACCCTTGGGCTTTGGGGGGGAGACCCAGTACTTC. This chain uses TRBV7-8 with TRBJ2-5; D possibly corresponds to TRBD2 (6 bases). Germline assignment: CDR1 SGHVS and CDR2 FQNEAQ. V was cut by 2 bases and J by 5 bases, with 21 bases left in between. This CDR3 spans 17 amino acids.

This chain links TRBV4-3 with TRBJ2-1, with 7 bases fitting TRBD2. CDR1 is LGHNA, CDR2 YSLEER, per germline. With 0 bases clipped from V and 5 bases from J, the junction kept 10 bases outside the gene matches. The CDR3 loop spans 17 amino acids. The DNA of the CDR3 is TGCGCCAGCAGCCAAGATCCCATGGGGGGGGAGAACAATGAGCAGTTCTTC. Translating gives CASSQDPMGGENNEQFF.

This chain uses TRBV5-1 with TRBJ1-5; the match to TRBD1 covers 8 bases. V shed 5 bases and J 3 bases; nucleotides not matched to a gene: 7. CDR1 and CDR2 (germline): SGHRS, YFSETQ. The CDR3 covers 15 residues. CDR3 DNA sequence: TGCGCCAGCAGTGTAGGACAGGGCTTCAATCAGCCCCAGCATTTT. As protein: CASSVGQGFNQPQHF.

The rearrangement uses TRBV5-4 and TRBJ2-1; TRBD2 matches at 11 bases. J lost 4 bases, V lost 4 bases, and 7 bases had no gene match. CDR3 length equals 16 residues. CDR1 is SGHNT and CDR2 is YYREEE in the germline V gene (reference sequence). CDR3 residues: CASSRSGGAQYNEQFF. CDR3 bases: TGTGCCAGCAGCCGTAGCGGGGGGGCCCAATACAATGAGCAGTTCTTC. Full variable domain (outside the CDR3, taken from reference TRBV5-4 and TRBJ2-1): ETGVTQSPTHLIKTRGQQVTLRCSSQSGHNTVSWYQQALGQGPQFIFQYYREEENGRGNFPPRFSGLQFPNYSSELNVNALELDDSALYLCASSRSGGAQYNEQFFGPGTRLTVL.

V is TRBV19 and J is TRBJ1-6; no firm D call. V lost 6 bases to trimming and J lost 2 bases, with 11 bases between them. Germline V CDR1 and CDR2: LNHDA, SQIVND (reference sequence). This CDR3 contains 15 residues. This CDR3 is CASRTEGAYNSPLHF. Here the CDR3 DNA reads TGTGCCAGTAGGACTGAGGGCGCCTATAATTCACCCCTCCACTTT.

The rearrangement links TRBV6-1 to TRBJ2-3, with 16 bases lining up with TRBD2. J lost 3 bases, V lost 4 bases, and 10 bases had no gene match. The CDR3 consists of 19 residues. CDR1 MNHNS and CDR2 SASEGT come from the germline V gene. In DNA, the CDR3 is TGTGCCAGCAGTGGGGGACTAGCGGGGGGGCAAAGGAAAACAGATACGCAGTATTTT. Translated, it gives CASSGGLAGGQRKTDTQYF.

The chain is built from TRBV7-6 and TRBJ1-1, with D perhaps matching TRBD1 (6 bases). CDR3 length: 13 amino acids. V lost 0 bases to trimming and J lost 5 bases, with 7 bases between them. From germline, CDR1 is SGHVS and CDR2 FNYEAQ. This CDR3 reads CASSLAQGTEAFF. CDR3 DNA sequence: TGTGCCAGCAGCTTAGCTCAGGGGACTGAAGCTTTCTTT.

Remarks on this clone: The junction departs from the called germline gene at one end, perhaps through a read error. J is TRBJ2-3 and V is TRBV7-3; TRBD2 matches at 10 bases. CDR1 is SGHTA and CDR2 is FQGTGA in the germline V gene. The CDR3 consists of 17 residues. CDR3 region: CASSLLGSSGGTDTQYF. The CDR3 DNA sequence: TGTGCCAGCAGCCTCCTGGGGTCTAGCGGGGGCACAGATACGCAATATTTT.

V gene TRBV6-5 combines with J gene TRBJ1-2; no clear D gene. The CDR3 covers 12 residues. V lost 5 bases, J lost 5 bases, and 9 bases lay in between. CDR1 is MNHEY, CDR2 SVGAGI, per germline. For the CDR3, the DNA is TGTGCCAGCAGTGAACAGCTATATGGCTACACCTTC. Translation gives CASSEQLYGYTF.

The CDR3 DNA is TGTGCCAGCAGTGTATTAGCGGGGTACTACAATGAGCAGTTCTTC. It encodes CASSVLAGYYNEQFF. V is TRBV6-4 and J is TRBJ2-1; 8 bases are shared with TRBD2. V was pared by 4 bases and J by 3 bases, with 5 bases of the junction left unmatched. Germline loops: CDR1 MRHNA, CDR2 SNTAGT. The CDR3 is 15 amino acids.

The chain uses TRBV6-5 and TRBJ1-1; a possible D gene is TRBD1 (5 bases). Per germline, CDR1 MNHEY and CDR2 SVGAGI. This CDR3 has 15 residues. The germline V and J ends were trimmed by 7 bases and 3 bases, with 18 bases remaining between them. Here the CDR3 DNA reads TGTGCCAGCAAAGGGGAACGGAGGGGAGACACTGAAGCTTTCTTT. Translation gives CASKGERRGDTEAFF.

The genes are TRBV14 and TRBJ2-7; 14 bases fit TRBD2. Germline CDR1 reads SGHDN; CDR2 reads FVKESK. The V and J ends lost 4 bases and 3 bases, in that order; junction bases with no gene match: 5. The CDR3 contains 16 residues. CDR3 sequence (DNA): TGTGCCAGCAGCCTGGGACTAGCGGGGGTTCACTACGAGCAGTACTTC. Its protein product is CASSLGLAGVHYEQYF.

The chain links TRBV4-3 to TRBJ2-6; D is possibly TRBD2 (6 bases). From germline, CDR1 is LGHNA and CDR2 YSLEER. The V and J ends lost 0 bases and 0 bases respectively, with 12 bases between them. The CDR3 runs to 18 residues. CDR3 bases: TGCGCCAGCAGCCAAGATTGGGGACTTATCTCTGGGGCCAACGTCCTGACTTTC. Its protein is CASSQDWGLISGANVLTF.

This CDR3 reads CASSFSREDTEAFF. The CDR3 DNA sequence: TGTGCCAGCAGTTTTAGCAGGGAGGACACTGAAGCTTTCTTT. The gene calls are TRBV28 and TRBJ1-1, with D maybe TRBD1 (5 bases). CDR1 and CDR2 from the germline V gene are MDHEN and SYDVKM. The CDR3 extends over 14 amino acids. Deletions cut 3 bases from V and 3 bases from J, with 11 bases between.

This clone was seen once. The junction differs from germline at one of its ends, possibly a read error. The chain couples TRBV7-9 to TRBJ2-3, with a tentative D call TRBD1 (5 bases). This CDR3 spans 13 amino acids. In germline, CDR1 is SEHNR, CDR2 FQNEAQ (reference sequence). The CDR3 DNA sequence: TGTTCCAGCAGCTTATTTCAGGGAGATACGCAGTATTTT. Its protein is CSSSLFQGDTQYF.